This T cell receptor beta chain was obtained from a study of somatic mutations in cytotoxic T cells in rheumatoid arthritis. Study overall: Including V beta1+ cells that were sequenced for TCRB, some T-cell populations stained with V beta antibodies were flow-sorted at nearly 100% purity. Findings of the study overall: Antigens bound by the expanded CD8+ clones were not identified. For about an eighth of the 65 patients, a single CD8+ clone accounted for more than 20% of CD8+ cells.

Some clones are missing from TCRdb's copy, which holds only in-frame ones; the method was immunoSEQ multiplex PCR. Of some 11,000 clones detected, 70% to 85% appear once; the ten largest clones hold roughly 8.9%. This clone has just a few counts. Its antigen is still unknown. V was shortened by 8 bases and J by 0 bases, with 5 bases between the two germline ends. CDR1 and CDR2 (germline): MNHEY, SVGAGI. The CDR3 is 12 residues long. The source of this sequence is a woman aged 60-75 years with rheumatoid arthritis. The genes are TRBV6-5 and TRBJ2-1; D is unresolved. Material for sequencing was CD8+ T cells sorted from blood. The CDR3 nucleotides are TGTGCCAGCGCGAGCTCCTACAATGAGCAGTTCTTC. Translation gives CASASSYNEQFF.